This entry lists 25 T cell receptor beta chains sequenced from one sample in a study of blood T cells in healthy people across ages. Alongside a J-beta primer mix, a sample-barcoded 5' primer served in a second PCR lasting roughly 7 to 11 cycles. TCRdb called the 5' RACE reads again in MiXCR, with one record for every CDR3 protein. In the table there are fewer than 2,000,000 distinct CDR3 sequences, about 32% of which are singletons. The sequenced sample was blood. These receptors all come from a woman aged 25 to 45 in good health.

This clonotype was counted between two and nine times. The rearrangement links TRBV27 to TRBJ1-2; a possible D gene is TRBD1 (6 bases). Germline assignment: CDR1 MNHEY and CDR2 SMNVEV (reference sequence). Trimming stripped 6 bases from V and 4 bases from J, with 15 bases between. CDR3 size: 14 residues. Here the CDR3 DNA reads TGTGCCAGCAGCAGGGGCGGGGTAGTCTATGGCTACACCTTC. As protein: CASSRGGVVYGYTF.

The chain combines TRBV3-1 with TRBJ2-3, with no clear D. This CDR3 comprises 17 residues. The ends were cut back, 1 base at V and 1 base at J, with 15 bases in the middle. Germline lookup yields CDR1 LGHDT and CDR2 YNNKEL (reference sequence). DNA of the CDR3: TGTGCCAGCAGCCAAGGGGCAGCCTTCGAGGGCACAGATACGCAGTATTTT. This gives the protein CASSQGAAFEGTDTQYF.

V usage is TRBV10-3 and J usage is TRBJ2-7; no clear D gene. V was cut by 2 bases and J by 4 bases, with 6 bases left in between. The germline V gene encodes CDR1 ENHRY and CDR2 SYGVKD. This CDR3 spans 12 amino acids. The CDR3 DNA follows: TGTGCCATCAGTGAGGAAAATTACGAGCAGTACTTC. Protein sequence: CAISEENYEQYF.

This clonotype was seen a few times. The chain uses TRBV20-1 and TRBJ1-5; D not resolved. Germline V lookup: CDR1 DFQATT, CDR2 SNEGSKA (reference sequence). Trimming removed 6 bases at V and 1 base at J, with 13 bases between. The CDR3 length is 14 residues. CDR3 sequence reads: CSAQAVGSNQPQHF. The CDR3, as DNA: TGCAGTGCACAAGCGGTGGGGAGCAATCAGCCCCAGCATTTT.

This clonotype was counted a few times. The chain carries TRBV5-5 and TRBJ2-7; D might be TRBD1 (5 bases). Trimming took 2 bases from V and 1 from J, leaving 13 bases between them. Germline-derived CDR1 and CDR2 are SGHKS and YYEKEE (reference sequence). This CDR3 comprises 15 residues. CDR3 sequence reads: CASSLQGADSYEQYF. DNA of the CDR3: TGTGCCAGCAGCTTACAAGGGGCGGATTCCTACGAGCAGTACTTC.

The table lists this clonotype with a few counts. The genes are TRBV3-1 and TRBJ1-2; D is ambiguous. Germline CDR1 is LGHDT and CDR2 is YNNKEL (reference sequence). CDR3 size: 13 residues. Trimming left V 1 base short and J 10 bases short, with 13 bases between. CDR3 nucleotides: TGTGCCAGCAGCCAAGTTGGAGACAACCCCTACACCTTC. Amino acid sequence: CASSQVGDNPYTF. The full variable domain, in which reference TRBV3-1 and TRBJ1-2 provide the parts outside the CDR3, is DTAVSQTPKYLVTQMGNDKSIKCEQNLGHDTMYWYKQDSKKFLKIMFSYNNKELIINETVPNRFSPKSPDKAHLNLHINSLELGDSAVYFCASSQVGDNPYTFGSGTRLTVV.

V gene TRBV5-5 combines with J gene TRBJ2-1, with D possibly called TRBD1 or TRBD2 (5 bases each). Trimming took off 4 bases at V and 5 bases at J, with 10 bases between the two ends. CDR1 is SGHKS and CDR2 is YYEKEE in the germline V gene (reference sequence). This CDR3 is built from 13 residues. The CDR3 protein is CASSHGANNEQFF. DNA of the CDR3: TGTGCCAGCAGCCACGGGGCAAACAATGAGCAGTTCTTC.

Concerning this clonotype itself: The junction does not match germline at one end; this may be a read error. The chain is built from TRBV11-2 and TRBJ2-4, with D perhaps being TRBD1 or TRBD2 (5 bases each). TRBJ2-7 matches the DNA end more closely, so the J call is doubtful. The CDR3 runs to 13 residues. Germline-derived CDR1 and CDR2 are SGHAT and FQNNGV. The CDR3: CTSSPGTALEQYF. CDR3 coding DNA: TGTACCAGCAGCCCCGGGACCGCCCTCGAGCAGTACTTC.

The chain has TRBV6-5 and TRBJ2-1, with 11 bases matching TRBD1. CDR1 and CDR2 (germline): MNHEY, SVGAGI. V gave up 2 bases and J gave up 0 bases; unmatched junction bases: 3. CDR3 size: 17 residues. The CDR3, as DNA: TGTGCCAGCAGTTACAAAGGGACAGGGGGCTCCTACAATGAGCAGTTCTTC. This codes for CASSYKGTGGSYNEQFF.

The genes are TRBV11-2 and TRBJ2-7, with a weak D call TRBD2 (6 bases). Germline V gives CDR1 SGHAT, CDR2 FQNNGV. Trimming left V 2 bases short and J 5 bases short, with 10 bases between. CDR3 length: 13 residues. Here the CDR3 reads CASSLSSGDEQYF. In DNA, the CDR3 is TGTGCCAGCAGCTTAAGCTCGGGGGACGAGCAGTACTTC.

Concerning this clonotype itself: A clone one base away is much larger, so this may be a read error. The chain uses TRBV5-1 and TRBJ2-5, with 7 bases fitting TRBD2. This CDR3 contains 16 residues. Germline V lookup: CDR1 SGHRS, CDR2 YFSETQ. CDR3 sequence: CASSLDGGIYQEAQYF. The CDR3 region has the DNA TGCGCCAGCAGCTTGGACGGGGGGATATACCAAGAGGCCCAGTACTTC. Complete variable domain (other parts from reference TRBV5-1 and TRBJ2-5): KAGVTQTPRYLIKTRGQQVTLSCSPISGHRSVSWYQQTPGQGLQFLFEYFSETQRNKGNFPGRFSGRQFSNSRSEMNVSTLELGDSALYLCASSLDGGIYQEAQYFGPGTRLLVL.

There are many counts of this clonotype. This chain links TRBV10-3 with TRBJ2-7, with TRBD1 matching 7 bases. This CDR3 contains 16 residues. With 0 bases clipped from V and 2 bases from J, the junction kept 7 bases outside the gene matches. Germline-derived CDR1 and CDR2 are ENHRY and SYGVKD. The CDR3 nucleotides read TGTGCCATCAGTGAGTCAGGGTCAGGGGGAGCCTACGAGCAGTACTTC. Translation gives CAISESGSGGAYEQYF.

The chain carries TRBV4-1 and TRBJ2-1, with 12 bases identical to TRBD2. Germline CDR1 reads MGHRA; CDR2 reads YSYEKL. The V and J ends lost 0 bases and 15 bases, in that order; junction bases with no gene match: 9. CDR3 length: 15 amino acids. The DNA of the CDR3 is TGCGCCAGCAGCCAAGACCGACTAGCGGGAGACAGTCCGTTCTTC. It is translated as CASSQDRLAGDSPFF.

The chain recombines TRBV11-2 with TRBJ2-1, with a tentative D call TRBD1 (5 bases). CDR3 size: 14 residues. V lost 4 bases and J 8 bases, leaving 15 bases between the germline ends. Per the germline V gene, CDR1 is SGHAT and CDR2 is FQNNGV. The DNA of the CDR3 is TGTGCCAGCAGCTCCTACCGCAGGGCCGATGAGCAGTTCTTC. Its protein is CASSSYRRADEQFF.

This chain links TRBV5-6 with TRBJ2-3; no firm D call. This CDR3 region has 16 residues. V was pared by 0 bases and J by 7 bases, with 18 bases between. Germline lookup yields CDR1 SGHDT and CDR2 YYEEEE. CDR3 residues: CASSLGSRPTTHTQYF. The CDR3 coding sequence is TGTGCCAGCAGCTTGGGGTCAAGGCCTACCACCCATACGCAGTATTTT.

With regard to this clonotype: One junction end disagrees with the germline gene, perhaps due to a read error. The chain uses TRBV20-1 and TRBJ2-1, with 10 bases lining up with TRBD1. CDR3 length equals 13 residues. Germline V gene sequence: CDR1 DFQATT, CDR2 SNEGSKA (reference sequence). This CDR3 reads CGARDRGGDEQFF. In DNA form, the CDR3 reads TGCGGTGCTCGGGACAGGGGAGGCGATGAGCAGTTCTTC.

J is TRBJ2-1 and V is TRBV29-1; perhaps D is TRBD1 or TRBD2 (5 bases each). Germline-derived CDR1 and CDR2 are SQVTM and ANQGSEA. The CDR3 loop spans 15 amino acids. The CDR3 coding sequence is TGCGGCGGGTCCGGATTGTCAGGGAGCTTCAGGGAGCAGTTCTTC. This translates into CGGSGLSGSFREQFF.

As for this clonotype: Germline is not matched at one junction end, which may reflect a read error. The rearrangement uses TRBV29-1 and TRBJ1-2, with D hard to call. In germline, CDR1 is SQVTM, CDR2 ANQGSEA. The CDR3 loop spans 12 amino acids. The CDR3 here is CSVESQNYGHTF. The CDR3 DNA follows: TGCAGCGTTGAGTCTCAAAACTATGGCCACACCTTC.

This clonotype was observed a few times. This chain joins TRBV5-1 and TRBJ1-6; 8 bases are shared with TRBD1. V lost 4 bases to trimming and J lost 10 bases; unmatched junction nucleotides: 10. Germline V CDR1 and CDR2: SGHRS, YFSETQ. The CDR3 has 15 amino acids. CDR3 bases: TGCGCCAGCAGCCTAAAAGGACAGGGAGGATCACCCCTCCACTTT. Its protein is CASSLKGQGGSPLHF.

The chain links TRBV10-3 to TRBJ2-5; possibly TRBD1 for D (6 bases). Trimming stripped 0 bases from V and 1 base from J, with 15 bases between. Germline assignment: CDR1 ENHRY and CDR2 SYGVKD. The CDR3 totals 17 residues. The CDR3 reads CAISESPTGTTQETQYF. Here the CDR3 DNA reads TGTGCCATCAGTGAGTCCCCTACCGGGACAACCCAAGAGACCCAGTACTTC.

Remarks on this clonotype: A much larger clone lies a single base off, so this may be a read error. The chain couples TRBV3-1 to TRBJ2-7; no clear D. Trimming left V 3 bases short and J 2 bases short, with 5 bases between. From germline, CDR1 is LGHDT and CDR2 YNNKEL (reference sequence). This CDR3 is built from 12 residues. The CDR3 DNA reads TGTGCCAGCAGCCACGCCGCCTACGAGCAGTACTTC. The encoded protein is CASSHAAYEQYF.

This clonotype was detected a few times. The CDR3 spells CASSITGQNTGELFF. Written as DNA, the CDR3 is TGTGCCAGCAGCATCACGGGACAAAACACCGGGGAGCTGTTTTTT. The chain has TRBV7-9 and TRBJ2-2; D is perhaps TRBD1 (6 bases). V dropped 5 bases and J dropped 2 bases, with 12 bases sitting between them. Germline lookup yields CDR1 SEHNR and CDR2 FQNEAQ (reference sequence). The CDR3 is 15 amino acids.

The chain employs TRBV9 and TRBJ1-3, with D uncertain. The germline V gene has CDR1 SGDLS and CDR2 YYNGEE. The CDR3 has 12 amino acids. With 1 base removed from V and 7 bases from J, the gap between germline ends came to 6 bases. The CDR3 DNA sequence: TGTGCCAGCAGCGTAATGGGGAACACCATATATTTT. Its protein is CASSVMGNTIYF.

The chain joins TRBV3-1 to TRBJ2-1; the D is unclear. CDR3 length: 15 amino acids. CDR1 and CDR2 (germline): LGHDT, YNNKEL (reference sequence). The V end was cut by 0 bases, the J end by 8 bases, with 14 bases between. The CDR3 loop reads CASSQDLSGFDEQFF. DNA for the CDR3: TGTGCCAGCAGCCAAGACTTGTCGGGTTTCGATGAGCAGTTCTTC.

J is TRBJ2-5 and V is TRBV12-3 or TRBV12-4; no definite D call. This CDR3 has 13 residues. V lost 2 bases and J lost 5, with 9 bases in between. The CDR3 DNA reads TGTGCCAGCAGTTTAAAACAGTTGGAGACCCAGTACTTC. Amino acids: CASSLKQLETQYF.